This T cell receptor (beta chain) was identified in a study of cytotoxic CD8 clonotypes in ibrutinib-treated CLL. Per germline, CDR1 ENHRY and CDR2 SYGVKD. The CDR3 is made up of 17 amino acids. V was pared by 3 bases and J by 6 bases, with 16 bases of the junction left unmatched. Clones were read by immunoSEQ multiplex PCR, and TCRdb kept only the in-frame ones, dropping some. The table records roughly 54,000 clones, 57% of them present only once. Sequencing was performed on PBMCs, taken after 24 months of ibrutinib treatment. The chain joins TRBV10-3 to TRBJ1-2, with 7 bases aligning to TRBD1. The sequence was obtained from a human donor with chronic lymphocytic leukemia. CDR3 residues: CAISDPSGQGVMHGYTF. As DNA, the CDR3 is TGTGCCATCAGTGACCCATCGGGGCAGGGGGTCATGCATGGCTACACCTTC.